The rows below give T cell receptor beta chains drawn from one sample of a study of shared clonotypes between healthy human individuals. Only in-frame clones appear in the TCRdb table, and some are missing; sequencing was by immunoSEQ multiplex PCR. Of 550,000 to 850,000 clones listed, over 55% were seen once; the top ten hold approximately 2%. Sample: memory CD4+ T cells sorted from blood. These receptors were obtained from a woman in her thirties in good health. Each CDR3 is given with its conserved first and last residue. The D gene is left open where the match is weak. Size is stated for part of the rows, as once, few or many counts, or as a class when the clone is expanded.

size	V	J	D	DNA	CDR3
NA	TRBV6-5	TRBJ1-2	NA	TGTGCCAGCAGTCACACCCGAGACGGATTCTATGGCTACACCTTC	CASSHTRDGFYGYTF
NA	TRBV29-1	TRBJ2-7	NA	TGCAGCGTTTGGCTTGAGGGAGCCACCAAGCGCGAGCAGTACTTC	CSVWLEGATKREQYF
NA	TRBV7-9	TRBJ2-1	TRBD2	TGTGCCAGCAGCTTAGCGCGTCCTAGCGGGAGGGCACGAGAGCAGTTCTTC	CASSLARPSGRAREQFF
NA	TRBV28	TRBJ1-3	NA	TGTGCCAGCAAGACATACTCTGGAAACACCATATATTTT	CASKTYSGNTIYF
NA	TRBV28	TRBJ2-7	NA	TGTGCCAGCAGTCCCCCCGGGACTTCTAGACCCTACGAGCAGTACTTC	CASSPPGTSRPYEQYF
few	TRBV28	TRBJ1-5	TRBD1	TGTGCCAGCATCCAGGACAGGGGAGGTGGCAATCAGCCCCAGCATTTT	CASIQDRGGGNQPQHF
once	TRBV30	TRBJ2-3	TRBD1	TGTGCCTACGATCCGGGACAGGGGACAGATACGCAGTATTTT	CAYDPGQGTDTQYF
many	TRBV2	TRBJ2-6	TRBD1	TGTGCCAGCAGCTACACAGGGGGTCCTTACGGCTCTGGGGCCAACGTCCTGACTTTC	CASSYTGGPYGSGANVLTF
NA	TRBV27	TRBJ2-7	TRBD2	TGTGCCAGCCGGACTAGCGGGATTCATTACGAGCAGTACTTC	CASRTSGIHYEQYF
once	TRBV7-3	TRBJ2-7	NA	TGTGCCAGCAGCTTATACGGCGGATCCTACGAGCAGTACTTC	CASSLYGGSYEQYF
NA	TRBV6-6	TRBJ2-4	NA	TGTGCCAGCAATCAACCTCACGGGGGAGCCAAAAACATTCAGTACTTC	CASNQPHGGAKNIQYF
NA	TRBV6-6	TRBJ2-3	TRBD2	TGTGCCAGCACCGGACTAGCGGGAGGCACAGATACGCAGTATTTT	CASTGLAGGTDTQYF
NA	TRBV9	TRBJ1-1	NA	TGTGCCAGCAGAAGGGGCTCAGAAGCTTTCTTT	CASRRGSEAFF
NA	TRBV7-2	TRBJ2-3	NA	TGTGCCAGCAGCCCCGATTCGGGTGCCGATACGCAGTATTTT	CASSPDSGADTQYF
NA	TRBV6-6	TRBJ1-5	TRBD1	TGTGCCAGCAACCCTGACAGGGGACGACAGCCCCAGCATTTT	CASNPDRGRQPQHF
NA	TRBV13	TRBJ2-7	TRBD2	TGTGCCAGCAGCCCCCCCGGACTAGGTTCCTACGAGCAGTACTTC	CASSPPGLGSYEQYF
few	TRBV7-2	TRBJ2-7	NA	TGTGCCAGCAGCTCCGATTGGGCCGAGCAGTACTTC	CASSSDWAEQYF
NA	TRBV18	TRBJ1-1	TRBD1	TGTGCCAGCTCAAGACAGGGGGCGGACACTGAAGCTTTCTTT	CASSRQGADTEAFF
many	TRBV27	TRBJ2-5	TRBD2	TGTGCCAGCAGTCGGACTAGCGGGGGCCAAGAGACCCAGTACTTC	CASSRTSGGQETQYF
NA	TRBV28	TRBJ1-5	TRBD1	TGTGCCAGCAGTTTATCAGGTCAGGGGGATCAGCCCCAGCATTTT	CASSLSGQGDQPQHF
once	TRBV7-9	TRBJ1-1	TRBD1	TGTGCCAGCAGCTTAGGGGGACAGGTGAACACTGAAGCTTTCTTT	CASSLGGQVNTEAFF
NA	TRBV28	TRBJ1-1	NA	TGTGCCAGCCCCCGGGGCACTGAAGCTTTCTTT	CASPRGTEAFF
few	TRBV7-6	TRBJ2-7	TRBD2	TGTGCCAGCAGCGCCCGGTCCCCCAGCGGGAGGGCCGAGCAGTACTTC	CASSARSPSGRAEQYF
NA	TRBV7-9	TRBJ2-5	TRBD1	TGTGCCAGCAGCTCCGGACAGGGGGCGACGGGTCTGGAGACCCAGTACTTC	CASSSGQGATGLETQYF
NA	TRBV6-1	TRBJ2-1	TRBD2	TGTGCCAGCACCGTGGGGACTAGCGGGTACAATGAGCAGTTCTTC	CASTVGTSGYNEQFF
few	TRBV2	TRBJ1-5	TRBD1	TGTGCCAGCAGTGGACTACAGGGGGGGCGATTCAATCAGCCCCAGCATTTT	CASSGLQGGRFNQPQHF
NA	TRBV5-1	TRBJ2-7	NA	TGCGCCAGCAGCTTGGCCCCGGGGCCCTCCTACGAGCAGTACTTC	CASSLAPGPSYEQYF
NA	TRBV28	TRBJ2-7	NA	TGTGCCAGCAGTTTTCCAAACGTCTACGAGCAGTACTTC	CASSFPNVYEQYF
NA	TRBV9	TRBJ1-5	TRBD1	TGTGCCAGCTCTCTGGGACAGGGGGCAAGCAATCAGCCCCAGCATTTT	CASSLGQGASNQPQHF
NA	TRBV27	TRBJ2-7	NA	TGTGCCAGCAGTACAGTAAACTCCTACGAGCAGTACTTC	CASSTVNSYEQYF
NA	TRBV4-2	TRBJ1-2	TRBD1	TGTGCCAGCAGCCAGGGACAGGGGATCTACACCTTC	CASSQGQGIYTF
once	TRBV11-2	TRBJ2-1	TRBD1	TGTGCCAGCAGCGCGGGACAGGGGGCACGAAATGAGCAGTTCTTC	CASSAGQGARNEQFF
NA	TRBV28	TRBJ2-3	TRBD1	TGTGCCAGCAGCTCGGGACAGATCACAGATACGCAGTATTTT	CASSSGQITDTQYF
NA	TRBV5-5	TRBJ2-5	NA	TGTGCCAGCAGCTTGGCTACGAGGTTGGGGGAGACCCAGTACTTC	CASSLATRLGETQYF
NA	TRBV4-1	TRBJ2-7	NA	TGCGCCAGCAGCCAAGAGCCCTATTCCTACGAGCAGTACTTC	CASSQEPYSYEQYF
NA	TRBV10-3	TRBJ1-1	TRBD1	TGTGCCATCAGTGTGGGTTTGACAGGGGTGGGGCGCACTGAAGCTTTCTTT	CAISVGLTGVGRTEAFF
NA	TRBV18	TRBJ1-3	TRBD1	TGTGCCAGCTCACCACGGATGCTAGGGACAGGCCACTCTGGAAACACCATATATTTT	CASSPRMLGTGHSGNTIYF
once	TRBV9	TRBJ1-3	NA	TGTGCCAGCAGCGTAGAGGGTCGGACCAGCACCATATATTTT	CASSVEGRTSTIYF
NA	TRBV28	TRBJ1-5	TRBD1	TGTGCCAGCAGTTCGGGACAGGATCCCCGCCCCCAGCATTTT	CASSSGQDPRPQHF
NA	TRBV28	TRBJ2-2	TRBD2	TGTGCCAGCAGCCGGGGGGGGTCAACCGGGGAGCTGTTTTTT	CASSRGGSTGELFF
few	TRBV5-1	TRBJ2-5	TRBD1	TGCGCCAGCAGCTTAGGACAGGGAAAAGAGACCCAGTACTTC	CASSLGQGKETQYF
NA	TRBV7-2	TRBJ2-4	NA	TGTGCCAGCAGCTTAGCACCAGAAAACATTCAGTACTTC	CASSLAPENIQYF
NA	TRBV9	TRBJ1-4	NA	TGTGCCAGCAGCGTAGCTCAAGGAACTAATGAAAAACTGTTTTTT	CASSVAQGTNEKLFF
NA	TRBV19	TRBJ1-1	TRBD1	TGTGCCAGTAATTCGGGACAGGGCTCTTCTGAAGCTTTCTTT	CASNSGQGSSEAFF
many	TRBV7-2	TRBJ2-7	TRBD2	TGTGCCAGCAGCTGGACTAGCGGGAGCTACGAGCAGTACTTC	CASSWTSGSYEQYF
NA	TRBV28	TRBJ1-2	TRBD1	TGTGCCAGCAGTCCATCACAGGGGGCCATCTATGGCTACACCTTC	CASSPSQGAIYGYTF
NA	TRBV10-3	TRBJ1-5	NA	TGTGCCTCCCGCCTGGAGGGAGGGCAGCCCCAGCATTTT	CASRLEGGQPQHF
NA	TRBV11-2	TRBJ2-7	TRBD2	TGTGCCAGCAGCCAAGGTGCGGGAGGGAGAGCCTACGAGCAGTACTTC	CASSQGAGGRAYEQYF
once	TRBV29-1	TRBJ2-7	NA	TGCAGCGTTGCAGATACCTACGAGCAGTACTTC	CSVADTYEQYF
NA	TRBV25-1	TRBJ1-4	NA	TGTGCCAGCAGTGACCCCCAGGGGTCTAATGAAAAACTGTTTTTT	CASSDPQGSNEKLFF
NA	TRBV7-2	TRBJ2-7	NA	TGTGCCAGCAGCTCTACGACAGAGTACTACGAGCAGTACTTC	CASSSTTEYYEQYF
NA	TRBV5-1	TRBJ2-7	TRBD1	TGCGCCAGCAGCCCGGGGACAGGGAGGGAGCAGTACTTC	CASSPGTGREQYF
few	TRBV5-1	TRBJ2-2	NA	TGCGCCAGCAGTTCCCGAGTAGGGGACAACACCGGGGAGCTGTTTTTT	CASSSRVGDNTGELFF
NA	TRBV19	TRBJ2-7	NA	TGTGCCAGTAGCACCTCGGGGGCAAGGGACAGATCCTACGAGCAGTACTTC	CASSTSGARDRSYEQYF
NA	TRBV11-2	TRBJ2-1	TRBD2	TGTGCCAGCAGCTTAGGGTGGGGTAGCGGGAGTGAGGGTGAGCAGTTCTTC	CASSLGWGSGSEGEQFF
NA	TRBV6-1	TRBJ2-3	NA	TGTGCCAGCAGTGGACTCCCATTCGTACCAGATACGCAGTATTTT	CASSGLPFVPDTQYF
NA	TRBV2	TRBJ2-7	NA	TGTGCCAGCGGGAGAGGGGGTGGTTACGAGCAGTACTTC	CASGRGGGYEQYF
NA	TRBV5-1	TRBJ2-7	NA	TGCGCCAGCAGCTTGGGATGGGGATCCTACGAGCAGTACTTC	CASSLGWGSYEQYF
NA	TRBV9	TRBJ1-2	TRBD1	TGTGCCAGCAGCGTAGGAGGACAGGGGATGGGTGGCTACACCTTC	CASSVGGQGMGGYTF
NA	TRBV28	TRBJ1-1	NA	TGTGCCAGCAGGGCTACCCGAGGGGGGGCTGAAGCTTTCTTT	CASRATRGGAEAFF